This T cell receptor beta chain was sequenced in a study of blood T cell repertoires in COVID-19. Looking at the study overall: The samples span acute and convalescent COVID-19 from the United States, Italy and Spain. T cells, B-cell-depleted T cells, or PBMCs provided the cDNA or gDNA that served as material.

The CDR3 consists of 13 residues. Looked up from germline, CDR1 is GTSNPN and CDR2 is SVGIG (reference sequence). V gave up 2 bases and J gave up 7 bases; unmatched junction bases: 6. Original processing methods: Estimation of nucleated cell counts was performed using reference gene primer amplification. Method: immunoSEQ multiplex PCR; TCRdb's copy keeps in-frame clones and lacks some. V and J calls and clone size are copied from that table; D and trimming were computed from the DNA. The data contain approximately 180,000 clones, 87% of them singletons. The sample comprised peripheral blood. This receptor was identified in a man between 40 and 49 years old with active or convalescent COVID-19. This chain links TRBV30 with TRBJ1-1; 8 nucleotides align to TRBD1. The CDR3 nucleotides read TGTGCCTGGAGTACCGGGACAGGAGGTGAAGCTTTCTTT. Its protein is CAWSTGTGGEAFF.